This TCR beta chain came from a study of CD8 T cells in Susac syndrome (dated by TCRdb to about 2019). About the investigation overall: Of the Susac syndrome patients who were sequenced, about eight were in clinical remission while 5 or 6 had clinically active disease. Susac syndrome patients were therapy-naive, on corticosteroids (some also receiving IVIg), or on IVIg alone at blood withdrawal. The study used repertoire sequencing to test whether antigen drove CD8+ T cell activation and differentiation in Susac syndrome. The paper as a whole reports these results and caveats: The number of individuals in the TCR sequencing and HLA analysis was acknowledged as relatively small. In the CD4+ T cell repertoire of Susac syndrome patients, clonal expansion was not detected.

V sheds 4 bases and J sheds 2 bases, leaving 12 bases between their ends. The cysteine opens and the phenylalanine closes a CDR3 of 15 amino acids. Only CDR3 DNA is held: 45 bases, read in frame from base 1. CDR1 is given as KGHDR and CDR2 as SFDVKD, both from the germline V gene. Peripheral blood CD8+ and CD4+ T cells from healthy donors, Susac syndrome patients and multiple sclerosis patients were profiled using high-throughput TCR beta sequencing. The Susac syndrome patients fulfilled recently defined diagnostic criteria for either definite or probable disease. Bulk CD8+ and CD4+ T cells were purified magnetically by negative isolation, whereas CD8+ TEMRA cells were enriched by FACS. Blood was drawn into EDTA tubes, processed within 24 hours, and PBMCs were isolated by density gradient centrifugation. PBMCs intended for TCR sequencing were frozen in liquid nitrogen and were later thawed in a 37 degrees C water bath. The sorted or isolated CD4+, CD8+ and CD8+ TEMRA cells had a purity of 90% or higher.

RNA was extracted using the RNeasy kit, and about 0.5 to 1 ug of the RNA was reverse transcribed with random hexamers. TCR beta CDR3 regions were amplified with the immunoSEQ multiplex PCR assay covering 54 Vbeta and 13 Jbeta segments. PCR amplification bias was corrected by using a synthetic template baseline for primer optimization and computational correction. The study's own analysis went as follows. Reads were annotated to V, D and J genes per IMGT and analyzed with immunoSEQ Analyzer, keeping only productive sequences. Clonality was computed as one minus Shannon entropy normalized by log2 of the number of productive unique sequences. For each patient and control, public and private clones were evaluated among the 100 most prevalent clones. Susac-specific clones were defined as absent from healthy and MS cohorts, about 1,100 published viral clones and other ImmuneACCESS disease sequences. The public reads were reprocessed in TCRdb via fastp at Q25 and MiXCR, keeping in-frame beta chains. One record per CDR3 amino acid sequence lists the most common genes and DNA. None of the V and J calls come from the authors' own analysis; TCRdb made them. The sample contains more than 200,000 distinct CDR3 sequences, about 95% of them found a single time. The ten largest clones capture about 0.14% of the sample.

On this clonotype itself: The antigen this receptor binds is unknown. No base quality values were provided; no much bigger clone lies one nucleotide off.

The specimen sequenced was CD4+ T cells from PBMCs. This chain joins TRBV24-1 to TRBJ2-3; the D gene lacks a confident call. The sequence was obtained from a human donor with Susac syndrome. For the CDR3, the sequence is CATSDRREHTDTQYF. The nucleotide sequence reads TGTGCCACCAGTGACCGCAGAGAACACACAGATACGCAGTATTTT.